This entry lists 8 T cell receptor beta chains sequenced from one sample in a study of blood T cell repertoires in COVID-19. Sequencing used immunoSEQ multiplex PCR; TCRdb keeps in-frame clones, though not all of them. Among around 310,000 clones listed, approximately 89% were seen once. The specimen was PBMCs or T cells enriched from blood (not recorded which). The receptors here all came from a man aged 25-45 years who had recovered from COVID-19.

The chain recombines TRBV9 with TRBJ1-2; D perhaps matches TRBD1 (5 bases). Per the germline V gene, CDR1 is SGDLS and CDR2 is YYNGEE. This CDR3 is 19 amino acids long. With 0 bases removed from V and 1 base from J, the gap between germline ends came to 22 bases. CDR3 nucleotide sequence: TGTGCCAGCAGCGTAGGTCGAGATGGAAAGGGGATTTTTAACTATGGCTACACCTTC. Its protein is CASSVGRDGKGIFNYGYTF.

J is TRBJ1-4 and V is TRBV28, with D unclear. Looked up from germline, CDR1 is MDHEN and CDR2 is SYDVKM. The CDR3 covers 15 residues. V was clipped by 6 bases and J by 4 bases, with 15 bases between them. The CDR3 loop reads CASRWRRVDNEKLFF. CDR3 nucleotide sequence: TGTGCCAGCAGATGGCGTCGGGTTGATAATGAAAAACTGTTTTTT.

The chain has TRBV6-4 and TRBJ2-1; D is perhaps TRBD2 (5 bases). Trimming removed 4 bases at V and 0 bases at J, with 10 bases between. Germline CDR1 reads MRHNA; CDR2 reads SNTAGT. The CDR3 sequence is 15 residues long. Here the CDR3 DNA reads TGTGCCAGCAGTGTTCTAACTAGCTCCTACAATGAGCAGTTCTTC. This encodes CASSVLTSSYNEQFF.

The chain carries TRBV5-4 and TRBJ2-2; possible D gene TRBD1, 6 bases. From germline, CDR1 is SGHNT and CDR2 YYREEE (reference sequence). The CDR3 has 16 residues. V lost 4 bases, J lost 4 bases, and 17 bases lay in between. This CDR3 is CASSQLGNRATGELFF. The CDR3 nucleotides are TGTGCCAGCAGCCAACTTGGTAACAGGGCCACCGGGGAGCTGTTTTTT.

Note on this clone: Additional DNA sequences in this sample encode the identical CDR3. The rearrangement joins TRBV5-1 to TRBJ2-7, with 10 bases aligning to TRBD1. This CDR3 has 14 residues. The trim removed 3 bases at V and 2 bases at J, leaving 2 bases unmatched. The germline V gene encodes CDR1 SGHRS and CDR2 YFSETQ. The CDR3 DNA reads as TGCGCCAGCAGCTCCGGACAGGGGGCCTACGAGCAGTACTTC. It specifies CASSSGQGAYEQYF.

The genes are TRBV5-4 and TRBJ1-1; perhaps TRBD1 as D (6 bases). CDR3 size: 14 residues. V was pared by 3 bases and J by 1 base, with 10 bases between. Germline CDR1 reads SGHNT; CDR2 reads YYREEE (reference sequence). CDR3 loop: CASSWGRSNTEAFF. The CDR3 coding sequence is TGTGCCAGCAGCTGGGGGCGGTCGAACACTGAAGCTTTCTTT.

J is TRBJ2-3 and V is TRBV2; D perhaps matches TRBD1 (7 bases). Germline CDR1 is SNHLY and CDR2 is FYNNEI. The germline V and J ends were trimmed by 10 bases and 3 bases, with 14 bases remaining between them. CDR3 size: 13 residues. CDR3 amino acids: CAKKTGRTDTQYF. The CDR3 nucleotides are TGTGCCAAGAAGACAGGGAGGACAGATACGCAGTATTTT.

The chain recombines TRBV14 with TRBJ2-7; TRBD1 might be the D (5 bases). The V gene's germline CDR1 is SGHDN and CDR2 FVKESK. The CDR3 contains 15 residues. Trimming stripped 1 base from V and 1 base from J, with 11 bases between. In DNA form, the CDR3 reads TGTGCCAGCAGCCAAGGGCGCAGGGTTTCCTACGAGCAGTACTTC. It encodes CASSQGRRVSYEQYF.